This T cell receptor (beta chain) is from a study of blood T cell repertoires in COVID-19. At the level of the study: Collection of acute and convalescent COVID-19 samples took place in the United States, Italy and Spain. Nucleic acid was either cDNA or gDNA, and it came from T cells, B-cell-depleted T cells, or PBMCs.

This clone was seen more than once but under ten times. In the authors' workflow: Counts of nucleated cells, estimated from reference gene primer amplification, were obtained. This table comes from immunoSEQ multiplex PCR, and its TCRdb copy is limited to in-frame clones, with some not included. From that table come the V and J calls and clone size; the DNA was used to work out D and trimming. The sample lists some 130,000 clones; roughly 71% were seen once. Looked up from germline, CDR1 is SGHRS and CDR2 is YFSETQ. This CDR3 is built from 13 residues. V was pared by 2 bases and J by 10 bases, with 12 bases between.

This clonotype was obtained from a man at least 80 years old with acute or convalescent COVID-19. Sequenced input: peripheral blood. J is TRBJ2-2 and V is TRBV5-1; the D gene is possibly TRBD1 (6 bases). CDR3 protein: CASSFRGIEELFF. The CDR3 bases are TGCGCCAGCAGCTTCAGGGGTATCGAGGAGCTGTTTTTT.